This T cell receptor (beta chain) was retrieved from a study of cytomegalovirus exposure and HLA in healthy donors. In its sample, this clone was seen a few times. The target antigen is unknown. V shed 8 bases, J shed 2 bases, and the junction held 3 bases outside the gene matches. This CDR3 comprises 14 residues. CDR1 and CDR2 from the germline V gene are MNHNS and SASEGT. Study-wide results and limits: Later analysis identified a missense DCLRE1C variant that was linked to TCR beta V- and J-gene trimming.

There were likely unrecorded immune exposures, though donors were nominally healthy when sampled. The primer mix had 60 Vbeta and 13 Jbeta primers. Repertoires were generated with immunoSEQ multiplex PCR, while TCRdb's copy carries only in-frame clones and drops some. In the table there are about 190,000 clones, more than 70% of which are singletons. The sequencing sample was made of PBMCs. The V call is TRBV6-1, the J call TRBJ1-6; 7 bases match TRBD1. The receptor was isolated from a man between 40 and 49 years old in good health and CMV-seropositive. The CDR3 region has the DNA TGTGCCAGCGGGACAGCGACCTATAATTCACCCCTCCACTTT. Amino acid sequence: CASGTATYNSPLHF.